This note documents a single T cell receptor (beta chain) sequence. This clone's antigen is unknown. Per-base qualities were not stored, and no clone one base away is much larger. The immunoSEQ Assay, a bias-controlled multiplex PCR, was used to amplify TCRbeta CDR3 regions from genomic DNA. On the authors' methods: Nucleated cell counts per sample were estimated from amplification of reference gene primers within the assay. Sequence reads were collapsed and filtered to measure the absolute abundance of every unique TCRbeta CDR3 rearrangement. For each sample, productive Simpson clonality was calculated by taking the square root of Simpson's diversity index across productive rearrangements. TCRdb holds this immuneACCESS table with in-frame rearrangements only. Some clones are missing; in checked studies, unresolved V genes explain under half, and the rest has no known cause. The DNA was the basis for D and trimming; V, J and clone size are from that table. Across this sample there are roughly 280,000 clones, with roughly nine tenths seen only once. The ten largest clones take up roughly 2.4% of the sample.

The data derive from a study of blood T cell repertoires in COVID-19 (dated by TCRdb to 2018 to 2020). Some background on the complete study: Samples covering the acute and convalescent phases of COVID-19 were provided by collaborators in the United States, Italy and Spain. The prospective study material was composed of cDNA or gDNA derived from T cells, B-cell-depleted T cells, or PBMCs. Subjects who had been exposed to COVID-19, were actively infected with it, or had recovered from it provided the deeply sampled blood TCRbeta repertoires that made up the dataset. A freely available public database, intended as a resource for researchers studying the immune response to SARS-CoV-2, is where the repertoires were released. Samples came from the ongoing ImmuneRACE study (first 160 participants) plus 1,254 subjects from 6 global collaborators. A de-identified subject ID, COVID-19 status, age in years and sex were almost always included in the sample metadata. Where HLA class I and class II types were available, the types were taken from metadata supplied by the sample provider, not from assay-based typing. Results the study describes overall, beyond this receptor: Clinical and demographic metadata were provided uncurated, with the amount varying by source and participant.

Samples from volunteer blood donors who had recovered from COVID-19 were contributed by a second Seattle source. Collaborating institutions collected whole blood in K2EDTA tubes following their own protocols. For TCRbeta analysis, collaborators shipped samples as frozen whole blood, isolated PBMCs, or DNA extracted from either of those sample types. CDR1 and CDR2, per the germline V gene, are LGHNA and YNFKEQ. The CDR3 starts with the cysteine, ends with the phenylalanine, and has 12 residues. Just CDR3 DNA is preserved here, 36 bases in frame from base 1. V loses 1 base of germline sequence and J loses 8 bases, and the interval between the two ends is 8 bases.

The sequence was collected from a woman aged 45 to 65 who had recovered from COVID-19. Material for sequencing was peripheral blood. This chain is built from TRBV4-2 and TRBJ1-1; tentative D gene TRBD1, with 5 bases matching. The CDR3: CASSQGTIEAFF. The DNA sequence is as follows: TGTGCCAGCAGCCAAGGGACAATCGAAGCTTTCTTT.